The 18 T cell receptor beta chains listed next were all sequenced from one sample in a study of T cell clonality in common variable immunodeficiency. The protocol was immunoSEQ multiplex PCR, while the TCRdb copy is restricted to in-frame clones and leaves out a portion. Recorded here are about 40,000 clones, with no singletons, and the ten leading clones hold approximately 2.2%. Sample: peripheral blood mononuclear cells. Receptors originate from a person between 18 and 69 years old in good health.

This clone was detected ten times or more. The CDR3 is cut off 3 residues early in the read; its end comes from the germline J gene. This chain uses TRBV20-1 with TRBJ2-1, with TRBD1 matching over 7 bases. Per germline, CDR1 DFQATT and CDR2 SNEGSKA (reference sequence). The CDR3 spans 13 residues. Losses at the gene ends were 7 bases for V and 8 bases for J; bases not matched to a gene: 11. The part of the CDR3 DNA that was read is TGCAGTGAACGCTTGAGGGGGCGCGATGAG. Its translation: CSERLRGRDE. Given in full, the CDR3 is CSERLRGRDEQFF.

This clone was found many times. Read sequence stops 3 residues before the CDR3 end, and the germline J gene provides the missing end. The J gene is TRBJ2-3, the V gene TRBV7-3; 8 nucleotides align to TRBD2. With 2 bases clipped from V and 5 bases from J, the junction kept 6 bases outside the gene matches. Germline lookup yields CDR1 SGHTA and CDR2 FQGTGA. The length of the CDR3 is 15 residues. The CDR3 DNA, read in part, is TGTGCCAGCAGCTTAGAAGGCGGGAGGCTAGATACG. Translating gives CASSLEGGRLDT. The whole CDR3 is CASSLEGGRLDTQYF.

The table lists this clone with a few counts. Its ends do not fully match the called genes, so a read error is possible. The missing CDR3 end, 3 residues past where the read stops, is filled in from the germline J gene. The rearrangement joins TRBV19 to TRBJ1-1; 7 bases line up with TRBD1. The CDR3 consists of 13 residues. Germline V gives CDR1 LNHDA, CDR2 SQIVND (reference sequence). The CDR3 bases that were read are TGTGCCAGTAGTATGCTGGACAGGACTGGA. Its protein product is CASSMLDRTG. The entire CDR3 sequence reads CASSMLDRTGAFF.

This clone occurred many times. From the germline J gene comes the end of the CDR3, since the read stops 3 residues before it. This chain joins TRBV5-5 and TRBJ1-4; D is perhaps TRBD1 (5 bases). This CDR3 has 15 residues. CDR1 is SGHKS and CDR2 is YYEKEE in the germline V gene (reference sequence). Trimming left V 0 bases short and J 8 bases short, with 14 bases between. The covered CDR3 bases are TGTGCCAGCAGCTTGGAGTCAGGGTTCTGGGAAAAA. Protein product: CASSLESGFWEK. The whole CDR3 sequence reads CASSLESGFWEKLFF.

This clone was found many times. The CDR3 is cut off 3 residues early in the read; its end comes from the germline J gene. The chain joins TRBV7-6 to TRBJ2-5, with 7 bases lining up with TRBD2. The CDR3 is 14 residues long. Germline lookup yields CDR1 SGHVS and CDR2 FNYEAQ. V lost 4 bases and J lost 7; bases outside the gene matches: 9. Incomplete CDR3 DNA: TGTGCCAGCAGCTCTTTAGCGGGCTTTGGGACC. This translates into CASSSLAGFGT. The whole CDR3 region reads CASSSLAGFGTQYF.

This clone was seen ten or more times. The sequenced fragment ends 3 residues before the CDR3 boundary, so the rest is inferred from the germline J gene. This sequence joins TRBV5-1 and TRBJ2-3; 7 bases align to TRBD2. The CDR3 spans 16 residues. V shed 4 bases, J shed 0 bases, and the junction held 8 bases outside the gene matches. Per the germline V gene, CDR1 is SGHRS and CDR2 is YFSETQ. The sequenced part of the CDR3 DNA is TGCGCCAGCAGCCCAACTTTAGCGGGCAGCACAGATACG. It translates to CASSPTLAGSTDT. The whole CDR3 protein is CASSPTLAGSTDTQYF.

This clone was detected a few times. Coverage ceases 3 residues before the CDR3 finishes, and the germline J gene fills in the end. The chain combines TRBV7-6 with TRBJ1-5; a weak D match, TRBD1 (6 bases). Trimming stripped 5 bases from V and 6 bases from J, with 17 bases between. Germline V gives CDR1 SGHVS, CDR2 FNYEAQ. This CDR3 spans 15 amino acids. CDR3 DNA, as far as it was read: TGTGCCAGCAGCCCAGGGGTGGGGTTAAGTCAGCCC. Amino acid sequence: CASSPGVGLSQP. The entire CDR3 protein reads CASSPGVGLSQPQHF.

This clone was recorded at least ten times. The observed sequence ends 3 residues before the CDR3 terminus, with the missing tail filled in from the germline J gene. V is TRBV20-1 and J is TRBJ1-1, with 9 bases lining up with TRBD1. The CDR3 loop spans 14 amino acids. The germline V gene encodes CDR1 DFQATT and CDR2 SNEGSKA (reference sequence). CDR3 DNA (partial): TGCAGTGCTGGAGGGGGGACAGGGCAGGTTGTA. Translated: CSAGGGTGQVV. Given in full, the CDR3 is CSAGGGTGQVVAFF.

This clone was counted at least ten times. This CDR3 is CASSPRAGGSYEQYF. CDR3 DNA, as far as it was read: TGTGCCAGCAGCCCACGGGCGGGGGGGTCCTACGAG. The chain is built from TRBV7-2 and TRBJ2-7; 9 bases agree with TRBD2. From the germline J gene comes the end of the CDR3, since the read stops 3 residues before it. This CDR3 spans 15 amino acids. In germline, CDR1 is SGHTA, CDR2 FQGNSA. J was trimmed by 1 base and V by 5 bases; bases with no gene match: 6.

This clone was found a few times. Read data end 3 residues before the CDR3 end; the end is taken from the germline J gene. The V call is TRBV20-1, the J call TRBJ2-1; 10 nucleotides match TRBD2. CDR1 is DFQATT and CDR2 is SNEGSKA in the germline V gene (reference sequence). The CDR3 is 16 amino acids. Trimming cost V 0 bases and J 5 bases; bases outside gene matches: 7. CDR3 loop: CSARDWLAGDHNEQFF. Partial CDR3 DNA: TGCAGTGCTAGAGATTGGCTAGCGGGAGATCACAATGAG.

This clone was observed many times. The read terminates 3 residues before the CDR3 end, so the remaining end is supplied by the germline J gene. The rearrangement joins TRBV20-1 to TRBJ2-7; D is uncertain. The germline V gene has CDR1 DFQATT and CDR2 SNEGSKA (reference sequence). The CDR3 consists of 14 residues. V lost 6 bases to trimming and J lost 4 bases, with 19 bases between them. The CDR3 bases that were read are TGCAGTGCCCCACGGTTCGAGGCGGCATACGAG. Translation gives CSAPRFEAAYE. The CDR3, in full, reads CSAPRFEAAYEQYF.

This clone was seen ten or more times. The read falls 3 residues short of the CDR3 end, and the missing part is taken from the germline J gene. V and J are TRBV5-5 and TRBJ2-7, with 8 bases lining up with TRBD1. Germline values: CDR1 SGHKS, CDR2 YYEKEE (reference sequence). V shed 6 bases and J 6 bases; nucleotides not matched to a gene: 8. The CDR3 spans 13 residues. CDR3 protein: CASNRNTGGEQYF. The CDR3 bases that were read are TGTGCCAGCAACAGGAATACAGGGGGCGAG. Variable domain in full (rest from reference TRBV5-5 and TRBJ2-7): DAGVTQSPTHLIKTRGQQVTLRCSPISGHKSVSWYQQVLGQGPQFIFQYYEKEERGRGNFPDRFSARQFPNYSSELNVNALLLGDSALYLCASNRNTGGEQYFGPGTRLTVT.

This clone was seen repeatedly, ten times or more. The CDR3 goes on 3 residues after the read ends, and that part is filled in from the germline J gene. The chain links TRBV5-1 to TRBJ2-3; D might be TRBD2 (5 bases). The germline V gene has CDR1 SGHRS and CDR2 YFSETQ. The CDR3 has 12 residues. Trimming cost V 6 bases and J 4 bases, with 9 bases left between them. The part of the CDR3 DNA that was read is TGCGCCAGCAACCTCGGGGCAGATACG. This encodes CASNLGADT. The full CDR3 protein reads CASNLGADTQYF.

There are many counts of this clone. The read finishes 3 residues shy of the CDR3 end, and the germline J gene is used to complete it. This chain links TRBV30 with TRBJ1-2; D is possibly TRBD1 (5 bases). V was trimmed by 2 bases and J by 4 bases, leaving 11 bases between them. Germline CDR1 GTSNPN, CDR2 SVGIG (reference sequence). The CDR3 extends over 13 amino acids. The covered CDR3 bases are TGTGCCTGGAGTCGAGGGGATGGCTATGGC. Encoded protein: CAWSRGDGYG. The whole CDR3 is CAWSRGDGYGYTF.

The table lists this clone with many counts. Read coverage stops 3 residues before the CDR3 terminus; the germline J gene supplies the remainder. The chain links TRBV5-4 to TRBJ2-3; D not certain. V lost 2 bases, J lost 2 bases, and 9 bases lay in between. The CDR3 sequence is 14 residues long. CDR1 is SGHNT, CDR2 YYREEE, per germline (reference sequence). CDR3 region: CASSFREPTDTQYF. CDR3 DNA, as far as it was read: TGTGCCAGCAGCTTTAGAGAACCCACAGATACG. The full variable domain, in which reference TRBV5-4 and TRBJ2-3 provide the parts outside the CDR3, is ETGVTQSPTHLIKTRGQQVTLRCSSQSGHNTVSWYQQALGQGPQFIFQYYREEENGRGNFPPRFSGLQFPNYSSELNVNALELDDSALYLCASSFREPTDTQYFGPGTRLTVL.

Notes on this clone: The read gets to within 3 residues of the CDR3 end, and the germline J gene fills in the rest. The rearrangement joins TRBV19 to TRBJ1-5; 7 nucleotides align to TRBD1. The CDR3 totals 14 residues. Germline V gene data show CDR1 as LNHDA and CDR2 as SQIVND (reference sequence). The trim removed 0 bases at V and 4 bases at J, leaving 0 bases unmatched. CDR3 sequence: CASSIETGNQPQHF. The sequenced part of the CDR3 DNA is TGTGCCAGTAGTATAGAGACAGGGAATCAGCCC.

This clone was seen ten or more times. Read coverage stops 3 residues before the CDR3 terminus; the germline J gene supplies the remainder. This chain joins TRBV18 and TRBJ2-7; D is perhaps TRBD2 (5 bases). The CDR3 spans 15 residues. V gave up 6 bases and J gave up 3 bases, with 18 bases separating them. Germline V CDR1 and CDR2: KGHSH, LQKENI. The CDR3 DNA, read in part, is TGTGCCAGCTCGCGGACGGAGGACTGGGTCTACGAG. This sequence encodes CASSRTEDWVYE. In full, the CDR3 reads CASSRTEDWVYEQYF.

Ten or more counts support this clone. A junction boundary mismatches the germline segment, possibly from a read error. The read terminates 3 residues ahead of where the CDR3 ends, so the germline J gene completes it. The genes are TRBV4-2 and TRBJ1-2; TRBD1 aligns across 8 bases. This CDR3 spans 15 amino acids. Germline CDR1 reads LGHNA; CDR2 reads YNFKEQ. CDR3 DNA, as far as it was read: TGCGCCAGCAGCCAGAGTCTCAGGGGGCACTATGGC. It specifies CASSQSLRGHYG. The whole CDR3 protein is CASSQSLRGHYGYTF.